This TCR beta chain was observed in a study of OX40 agonist ivuxolimab in advanced cancers. Turning to the study itself: Partial responses were observed in three patients, of whom one had hepatocellular carcinoma and two had cutaneous melanoma.

J lost 4 bases, V lost 4 bases, and 6 bases had no gene match. This CDR3 has 15 amino acids. The germline gives CDR1 MNHEY, CDR2 SMNVEV (reference sequence). Libraries were prepared by immunoSEQ multiplex PCR; TCRdb keeps only in-frame clonotypes and omits some of them. The sample records more than 90,000 clones, roughly 80% being singletons. The sequence derives from an adult with an advanced solid tumor such as melanoma, head and neck, liver or kidney cancer. The sequencing here drew on CD4+ or CD8+ T cells sorted from blood, taken in a trial of the OX40 agonist ivuxolimab. The chain uses TRBV27 and TRBJ2-1; TRBD2 matches 8 bases. The CDR3 nucleotides read TGTGCCAGCAGTTCTCCCGGCGGGGGGTACAATGAGCAGTTCTTC. Residues: CASSSPGGGYNEQFF.